The 8 T cell receptor beta chains below come from one sample, sequenced in a study of blood T cell repertoires in COVID-19 (TCRdb year 2020). Receptor libraries were prepared by the immunoSEQ multiplex PCR assay. In TCRdb, the immuneACCESS table is reduced to in-frame sequences with V and J assigned. These tables do not hold every clone; where another copy was compared, an unresolved V gene accounts for under half, and the others remain unexplained. The sample records more than 250,000 clones, around 84% of which are singletons. The top ten constitute about 10% of the sample. The sequenced material came from PBMCs or T cells enriched from blood (not recorded which). The receptors shown here come from a woman aged 18-29 years who had recovered from COVID-19.

This clone was counted only a few times. The chain couples TRBV28 to TRBJ1-1, with a tentative D call TRBD1 (5 bases). The CDR3 is 13 amino acids. V was trimmed by 4 bases and J by 1 base, leaving 7 bases between them. Germline V gene data show CDR1 as MDHEN and CDR2 as SYDVKM. The CDR3 DNA reads as TGTGCCAGCAGTTCGACAGCGAACACTGAAGCTTTCTTT. This translates into CASSSTANTEAFF.

This chain joins TRBV5-1 and TRBJ2-2; 8 bases align to TRBD2. The germline V gene has CDR1 SGHRS and CDR2 YFSETQ. The CDR3 has 14 residues. V shed 5 bases, J shed 5 bases, and the junction held 5 bases outside the gene matches. CDR3 DNA: TGCGCCAGCAGTTCCGGGACTAGTACCGGGGAGCTGTTTTTT. It is translated as CASSSGTSTGELFF.

Only a few counts were recorded for this clone. The V gene is TRBV7-9, the J gene TRBJ2-3, with TRBD1 as a possible D gene (5 bases). Germline CDR1 and CDR2: SEHNR and FQNEAQ (reference sequence). The CDR3 runs to 15 residues. V dropped 3 bases and J dropped 2 bases, with 12 bases sitting between them. The CDR3 nucleotides read TGTGCCAGCAGCTTCAGATCACAGGTCACAGATACGCAGTATTTT. Protein product: CASSFRSQVTDTQYF. Full variable domain (outside the CDR3, taken from reference TRBV7-9 and TRBJ2-3): DTGVSQNPRHKITKRGQNVTFRCDPISEHNRLYWYRQTLGQGPEFLTYFQNEAQLEKSRLLSDRFSAERPKGSFSTLEIQRTEQGDSAMYLCASSFRSQVTDTQYFGPGTRLTVL.

The chain recombines TRBV11-2 with TRBJ1-6; D remains ambiguous. This CDR3 has 13 residues. With 5 bases removed from V and 3 bases from J, the gap between germline ends came to 5 bases. Germline loops: CDR1 SGHAT, CDR2 FQNNGV. The CDR3, as DNA: TGTGCCAGCAGCCCAAACTATAATTCACCCCTCCACTTT. As protein: CASSPNYNSPLHF.

The CDR3 region is CASTEGVAAGYTF. The CDR3 DNA is TGCGCCAGCACTGAAGGCGTTGCGGCAGGCTACACCTTC. V usage is TRBV5-1 and J usage is TRBJ1-2; D is uncertain. This CDR3 region has 13 residues. Trimming pared 6 bases from V and 8 bases from J, leaving 17 bases between. CDR1 is SGHRS and CDR2 is YFSETQ in the germline V gene.

The genes are TRBV30 and TRBJ1-1, with TRBD1 matching over 7 bases. CDR3 length: 16 residues. Germline CDR1 GTSNPN, CDR2 SVGIG (reference sequence). The J segment lost 4 bases and the V segment lost 5 bases, leaving 16 bases of the junction unmatched. The CDR3 protein is CAWATGVGSSGTEAFF. The CDR3 coding sequence is TGTGCCTGGGCAACAGGGGTTGGGTCGTCCGGCACTGAAGCTTTCTTT.

V gene TRBV20-1 combines with J gene TRBJ2-1, with D possibly being TRBD2 (6 bases). Deletions cut 3 bases from V and 4 bases from J, with 13 bases between. CDR3 length: 14 residues. Germline lookup yields CDR1 DFQATT and CDR2 SNEGSKA (reference sequence). CDR3 loop: CSASQAGRYNEQFF. As DNA, the CDR3 is TGCAGTGCTAGTCAGGCAGGGAGGTACAATGAGCAGTTCTTC.

The count of this clone is one. The chain joins TRBV3-1 (or the pseudogene TRBV3-2) to TRBJ1-4, with D maybe TRBD1 (6 bases). The CDR3 is made up of 18 amino acids. Germline V gives CDR1 LGHDT, CDR2 YNNKEL (reference sequence). The V end was cut by 4 bases, the J end by 0 bases, with 18 bases between. The CDR3, as DNA: TGTGCCAGCAGCCGTCGACAGGCTCTGGGGACAACTAATGAAAAACTGTTTTTT. Translated, it gives CASSRRQALGTTNEKLFF.